This TCR beta chain was identified in a study of T cell responses to AZD1222 COVID-19 vaccine. Findings and caveats of the study: Receipt of two AZD1222 doses was followed by a rise in Spike-specific TCR breadth and depth. Among the donors, most were white British and more were female, and clonal diversity was possibly underestimated. Every sample of the repertoires postdated the peak T cell response. Researchers report vaccine-associated CD4 TCRs spanning spike, with dominance at 160-218 and 743-854.

Method: immunoSEQ multiplex PCR; TCRdb's copy keeps in-frame clones and lacks some. The sample has some 120,000 clones, about 87% seen once. After removal of 5 bases from V and 2 bases from J, the junction contained 8 bases not matched to a gene. The germline V gene has CDR1 MNHEY and CDR2 SMNVEV (reference sequence). The CDR3 contains 15 residues. On this clone: Its antigen is still unknown.

The source was peripheral blood, collected on day 0 of AZD1222 vaccination. This receptor was identified in an adult in good health. The chain joins TRBV27 to TRBJ1-2; the match to TRBD1 covers 7 bases. CDR3 coding DNA: TGTGCCAGCAGTCGAGCCGGGACAGTGAACTATGGCTACACCTTC. Translating gives CASSRAGTVNYGYTF.